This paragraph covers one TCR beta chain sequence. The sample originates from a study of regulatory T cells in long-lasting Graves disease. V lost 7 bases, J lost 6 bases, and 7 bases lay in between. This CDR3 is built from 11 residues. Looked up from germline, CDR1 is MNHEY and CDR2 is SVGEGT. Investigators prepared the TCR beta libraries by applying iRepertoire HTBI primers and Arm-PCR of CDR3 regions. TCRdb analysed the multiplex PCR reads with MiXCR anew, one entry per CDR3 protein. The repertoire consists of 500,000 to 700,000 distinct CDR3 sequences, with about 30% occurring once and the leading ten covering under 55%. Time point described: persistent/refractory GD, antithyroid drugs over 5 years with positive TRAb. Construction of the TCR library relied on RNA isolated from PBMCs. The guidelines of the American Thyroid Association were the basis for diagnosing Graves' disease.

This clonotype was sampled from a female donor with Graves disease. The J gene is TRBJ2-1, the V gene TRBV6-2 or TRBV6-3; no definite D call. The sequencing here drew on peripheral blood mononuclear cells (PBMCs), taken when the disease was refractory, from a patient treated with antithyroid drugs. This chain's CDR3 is CASTHGNEQFF. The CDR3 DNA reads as TGTGCCAGCACCCACGGCAATGAGCAGTTCTTC.